A single sample gave rise to the 21 T cell receptor beta chains below, sequenced in a study of control samples from healthy donors and cancer patients. The data were produced by immunoSEQ multiplex PCR, yet TCRdb's version contains in-frame clones alone and is incomplete. The sample lists 150,000 to 200,000 clones, around 90% occurring once. The sample consisted of blood. The receptors here all came from a man aged 30-40 years in good health.

The J gene is TRBJ2-7, the V gene TRBV28; the match to TRBD1 covers 9 bases. Germline trimming cut 6 bases from V and 1 base from J; bases unmatched to any gene: 4. This CDR3 is built from 14 residues. Germline-derived CDR1 and CDR2 are MDHEN and SYDVKM. CDR3 region: CASSPGQGSYEQYF. CDR3 DNA: TGTGCCAGCAGCCCGGGACAGGGATCCTACGAGCAGTACTTC. Looking up the rest from reference TRBV28 and TRBJ2-7 gives the full variable domain: DVKVTQSSRYLVKRTGEKVFLECVQDMDHENMFWYRQDPGLGLRLIYFSYDVKMKEKGDIPEGYSVSREKKERFSLILESASTNQTSMYLCASSPGQGSYEQYFGPGTRLTVT.

This chain connects TRBV3-1 (or the pseudogene TRBV3-2) to TRBJ2-5; 8 nucleotides agree with TRBD2. In germline, CDR1 is LGHDT, CDR2 YNNKEL (reference sequence). The CDR3 length is 16 residues. J was trimmed by 4 bases and V by 1 base; bases with no gene match: 8. The CDR3: CASSQVPGLEVETQYF. The CDR3 nucleotides are TGTGCCAGCAGCCAAGTTCCGGGACTAGAAGTAGAGACCCAGTACTTC.

This clone was detected once. This chain links TRBV5-1 with TRBJ2-5; no clear D gene. V lost 0 bases to trimming and J lost 5 bases, with 5 bases between them. CDR3 size: 12 residues. Germline V CDR1 and CDR2: SGHRS, YFSETQ. This CDR3 reads CASSLALETQYF. CDR3 nucleotides: TGCGCCAGCAGCTTGGCCCTCGAGACCCAGTACTTC.

The rearrangement links TRBV19 to TRBJ1-6, with D tentatively TRBD1 (6 bases). Germline loops: CDR1 LNHDA, CDR2 SQIVND (reference sequence). V lost 3 bases and J lost 1, with 16 bases in between. This CDR3 comprises 18 residues. CDR3 residues: CASSISGGAVSYNSPLHF. CDR3 bases: TGTGCCAGTAGTATTTCGGGGGGCGCGGTATCCTATAATTCACCCCTCCACTTT. Drawing the rest from reference TRBV19 and TRBJ1-6, the complete variable domain is DGGITQSPKYLFRKEGQNVTLSCEQNLNHDAMYWYRQDPGQGLRLIYYSQIVNDFQKGDIAEGYSVSREKKESFPLTVTSAQKNPTAFYLCASSISGGAVSYNSPLHFGNGTRLTVT.

This chain joins TRBV27 and TRBJ1-4, with 7 nucleotides matching TRBD1. The V gene end was trimmed by 8 bases and the J gene end by 4 bases; junction bases not matched to a gene: 7. Germline V gene data show CDR1 as MNHEY and CDR2 as SMNVEV (reference sequence). The CDR3 totals 14 residues. CDR3 loop: CASSTGALNEKLFF. The CDR3 DNA sequence: TGTGCCAGCTCAACAGGGGCACTTAATGAAAAACTGTTTTTT.

The genes are TRBV2 and TRBJ1-5; D uncertain. CDR1 SNHLY and CDR2 FYNNEI come from the germline V gene. V lost 10 bases and J 3 bases, leaving 16 bases between the germline ends. This CDR3 is 14 amino acids long. The CDR3 protein is CATSTAPYNQPQHF. CDR3 coding DNA: TGTGCCACATCAACAGCTCCCTACAATCAGCCCCAGCATTTT.

The chain couples TRBV5-5 to TRBJ1-1; D remains unclear. Trimming left V 4 bases short and J 3 bases short, with 13 bases between. Per the germline V gene, CDR1 is SGHKS and CDR2 is YYEKEE (reference sequence). The CDR3 length is 14 residues. In DNA form, the CDR3 reads TGTGCCAGCAGCCAGTACCGAGAAGACACTGAAGCTTTCTTT. It encodes CASSQYREDTEAFF.

The V and J genes are TRBV6-5 and TRBJ2-1; 7 bases are shared with TRBD2. Germline CDR1 MNHEY, CDR2 SVGAGI. This CDR3 is 15 amino acids long. Trimming took 2 bases from V and 8 from J; bases not matched to a gene: 9. In nucleotides, the CDR3 is TGTGCCAGCAGTTACCCGAGGGGAGGGGTTCATGAGCAGTTCTTC. Its protein product is CASSYPRGGVHEQFF.

This clone was detected a few times. The same CDR3 arises from other DNA sequences in this sample as well. The rearrangement uses TRBV7-3 and TRBJ2-1; maybe TRBD2 (5 bases). V was shortened by 5 bases and J by 7 bases, with 24 bases between the two germline ends. Germline CDR1 is SGHTA and CDR2 is FQGTGA. This CDR3 comprises 17 residues. The CDR3 sequence is CASSPSAPLLGGNEQFF. The DNA of the CDR3 is TGTGCCAGCAGCCCCTCAGCGCCGCTACTAGGAGGAAATGAGCAGTTCTTC. Drawing the rest from reference TRBV7-3 and TRBJ2-1, the complete variable domain is GAGVSQTPSNKVTEKGKYVELRCDPISGHTALYWYRQSLGQGPEFLIYFQGTGAADDSGLPNDRFFAVRPEGSVSTLKIQRTERGDSAVYLCASSPSAPLLGGNEQFFGPGTRLTVL.

V is TRBV9 and J is TRBJ2-3; 7 bases line up with TRBD2. The CDR3 has 14 amino acids. From germline, CDR1 is SGDLS and CDR2 YYNGEE. V shed 6 bases and J 2 bases; nucleotides not matched to a gene: 6. CDR3 amino acids: CASNSGGTTDTQYF. The CDR3 bases are TGTGCCAGCAACTCCGGGGGGACCACAGATACGCAGTATTTT.

This clone occurred once. The chain combines TRBV9 with TRBJ1-2; D perhaps matches TRBD1 (6 bases). The germline CDR1 and CDR2 sequences are SGDLS and YYNGEE. CDR3 size: 15 residues. Trimming removed 0 bases from V and 4 bases from J, with 13 bases in between. CDR3 coding DNA: TGTGCCAGCAGCGTAGAGGGGGACACGGGCTATGGCTACACCTTC. Translating gives CASSVEGDTGYGYTF.

V is TRBV2 and J is TRBJ2-2; 7 bases match TRBD1. This CDR3 comprises 16 residues. Germline CDR1 and CDR2: SNHLY and FYNNEI. Unmatched junction bases numbered 8, after V lost 7 bases and J lost 0 bases. The CDR3 bases are TGTGCCAGCACATCCCGAGACAGGGCGAACACCGGGGAGCTGTTTTTT. Its protein is CASTSRDRANTGELFF.

This rearrangement joins TRBV4-3 to TRBJ1-5, with D perhaps TRBD1 (5 bases). The V gene lost 0 bases and the J gene lost 7 bases, with 13 bases spanning the gap. The germline V gene encodes CDR1 LGHNA and CDR2 YSLEER. The CDR3 is 15 amino acids. This CDR3 is CASSQETRGGQPQHF. The CDR3 DNA is TGCGCCAGCAGCCAAGAGACACGGGGCGGGCAGCCCCAGCATTTT.

The chain links TRBV5-5 to TRBJ1-1; D may be TRBD1 (5 bases). Germline CDR1 is SGHKS and CDR2 is YYEKEE (reference sequence). The V and J ends lost 8 bases and 7 bases respectively, with 18 bases between them. The CDR3 has 13 residues. CDR3 bases: TGTGCCAGTCAACCGGGGACCGGTGGTGAAGCTTTCTTT. This sequence encodes CASQPGTGGEAFF.

The V gene is TRBV18, the J gene TRBJ1-1; 7 nucleotides match TRBD1. Trimming removed 8 bases from V and 0 bases from J; junction bases left unmatched: 3. This CDR3 has 13 residues. The germline CDR1 and CDR2 sequences are KGHSH and LQKENI. The CDR3 bases are TGTGCCAGCCAAGGGGGCATGAACACTGAAGCTTTCTTT. Translation gives CASQGGMNTEAFF.

This clone has just one count. The J gene is TRBJ1-6, the V gene TRBV5-6; no clear D. The germline gives CDR1 SGHDT, CDR2 YYEEEE. The CDR3 is 14 amino acids. V dropped 0 bases and J dropped 13 bases, with 14 bases sitting between them. Here the CDR3 reads CASSLGYSKGPLHF. CDR3 nucleotide sequence: TGTGCCAGCAGCTTGGGGTACTCTAAGGGCCCCCTCCACTTT.

The rearrangement joins TRBV24-1 to TRBJ2-7, with no clear D. Germline assignment: CDR1 KGHDR and CDR2 SFDVKD. The germline V and J ends were trimmed by 7 bases and 3 bases, with 9 bases remaining between them. The CDR3 totals 12 residues. Written as DNA, the CDR3 is TGTGCCACCAGAGGCGACAACTACGAGCAGTACTTC. Translating it yields CATRGDNYEQYF.

The chain employs TRBV7-3 and TRBJ2-3; the match to TRBD2 covers 8 bases. The CDR3 contains 14 residues. In germline, CDR1 is SGHTA, CDR2 FQGTGA. The V and J ends lost 9 bases and 5 bases, in that order; junction bases with no gene match: 10. CDR3 sequence (DNA): TGTGCCAGTACTCGGGGGGGCCTAGGAGATACGCAGTATTTT. This gives the protein CASTRGGLGDTQYF.

The chain joins TRBV30 to TRBJ1-1, with D hard to call. The CDR3 is 10 amino acids. Germline CDR1 reads GTSNPN; CDR2 reads SVGIG (reference sequence). V was clipped by 8 bases and J by 4 bases, with 8 bases between them. CDR3 loop: CAGQGTEAFF. The CDR3 nucleotides read TGTGCCGGCCAAGGCACTGAAGCTTTCTTT.

The gene calls are TRBV12-2 and TRBJ1-2. TRBV12-2 is a listed pseudogene. There are 13 residues in the CDR3. The CDR3 sequence is CASRLVANYGYTF. DNA for the CDR3: TGTGCAAGTCGCTTAGTAGCTAACTATGGCTACACCTTC.

The CDR3 loop is CATSVAGWLYF. The CDR3 bases are TGTGCCACCAGTGTAGCGGGGTGGCTGTATTTT. The chain has TRBV24-1 and TRBJ2-3, with 8 bases identical to TRBD2. CDR1 is KGHDR, CDR2 SFDVKD, per germline. The CDR3 is made up of 11 amino acids. V lost 5 bases to trimming and J lost 14 bases; unmatched junction nucleotides: 5.